The sequence of this T cell receptor (beta chain) was determined in a study of spatial heterogeneity in lung cancer. About the study: Consistently, beta-chain sequences turned up in larger numbers than alpha-chain sequences did.

Documented time point: sample taken at primary tumor resection. Whole RNA obtained from tumor, nontumor lung or frozen PBMC underwent sequencing without sorting. The V gene's germline CDR1 is KGHSH and CDR2 LQKENI. This CDR3 contains 13 residues. The V and J ends lost 3 bases and 5 bases respectively, with 9 bases between them. Whole-study results and caveats: Ubiquitous expanded tumor TCRs showed up in blood more at resection than follow-up.

As regards this clonotype: Its antigen is unidentified.

Single TCR cDNA molecules each had their own unique molecular identifier. TCRdb redid the calling of the 5' RACE reads with MiXCR, one entry per CDR3 protein. The sample records under 85,000 distinct CDR3 sequences, approximately 8.1% being singletons. The V call is TRBV18, the J call TRBJ2-3, with D possibly matching TRBD1 (5 bases). The sample was PBMCs, taken at surgery. This receptor was obtained from a male donor with early-stage non-small cell lung cancer. The CDR3 region is CASSPRRGDTQYF. Here the CDR3 DNA reads TGTGCCAGCTCACCCCGTAGGGGAGATACGCAGTATTTT.